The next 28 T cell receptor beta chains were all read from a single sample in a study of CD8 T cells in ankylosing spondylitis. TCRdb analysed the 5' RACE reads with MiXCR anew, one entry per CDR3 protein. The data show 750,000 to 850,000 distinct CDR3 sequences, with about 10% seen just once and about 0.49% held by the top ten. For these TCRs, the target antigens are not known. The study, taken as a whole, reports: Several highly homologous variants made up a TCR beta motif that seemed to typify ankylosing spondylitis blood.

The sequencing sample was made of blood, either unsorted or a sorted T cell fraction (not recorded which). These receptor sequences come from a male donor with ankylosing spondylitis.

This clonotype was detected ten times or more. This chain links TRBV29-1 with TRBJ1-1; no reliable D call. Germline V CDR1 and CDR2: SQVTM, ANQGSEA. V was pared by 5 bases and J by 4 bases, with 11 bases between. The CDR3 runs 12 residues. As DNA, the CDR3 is TGCAGCGTTACGGACTTTGGCACTGAAGCTTTCTTT. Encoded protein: CSVTDFGTEAFF.

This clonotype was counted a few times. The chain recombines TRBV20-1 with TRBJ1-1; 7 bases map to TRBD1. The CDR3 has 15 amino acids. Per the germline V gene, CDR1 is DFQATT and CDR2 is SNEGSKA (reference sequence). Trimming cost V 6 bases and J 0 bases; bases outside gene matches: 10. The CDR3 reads CSASDRALLNTEAFF. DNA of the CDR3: TGCAGTGCCTCAGACAGGGCTTTATTGAACACTGAAGCTTTCTTT.

Written as DNA, the CDR3 is TGTGCCAGCAGCTTTACCGCGGGGAGGGACAGGGCCCAATTCTTC. Amino acid sequence: CASSFTAGRDRAQFF. The genes are TRBV5-5 and TRBJ2-1, with 9 bases matching TRBD1. This CDR3 has 15 residues. The V gene end was trimmed by 2 bases and the J gene end by 16 bases; junction bases not matched to a gene: 16. Germline lookup yields CDR1 SGHKS and CDR2 YYEKEE (reference sequence).

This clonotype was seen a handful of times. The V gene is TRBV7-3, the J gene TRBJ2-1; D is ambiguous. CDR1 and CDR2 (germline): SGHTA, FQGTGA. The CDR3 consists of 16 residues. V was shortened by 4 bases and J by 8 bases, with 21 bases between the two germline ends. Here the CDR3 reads CASSSRQGPRIYEQFF. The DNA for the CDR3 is TGTGCCAGCAGCTCCCGACAAGGGCCACGTATCTATGAGCAGTTCTTC.

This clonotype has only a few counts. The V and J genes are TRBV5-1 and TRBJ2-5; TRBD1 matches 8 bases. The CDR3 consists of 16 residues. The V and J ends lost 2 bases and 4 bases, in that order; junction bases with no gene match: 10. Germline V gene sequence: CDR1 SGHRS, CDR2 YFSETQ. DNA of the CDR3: TGCGCCAGCAGCTTTATGTGGCAGGGGGCAGGAGAGACCCAGTACTTC. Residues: CASSFMWQGAGETQYF.

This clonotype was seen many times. The CDR3 loop reads CASSFGQFNSPLHF. Written as DNA, the CDR3 is TGTGCCAGCAGCTTCGGGCAGTTCAATTCACCCCTCCACTTT. V and J are TRBV7-8 and TRBJ1-6; D gene ambiguous. V shed 3 bases and J shed 7 bases, with 10 bases lying between them. The CDR3 totals 14 residues. Germline V CDR1 and CDR2: SGHVS, FQNEAQ.

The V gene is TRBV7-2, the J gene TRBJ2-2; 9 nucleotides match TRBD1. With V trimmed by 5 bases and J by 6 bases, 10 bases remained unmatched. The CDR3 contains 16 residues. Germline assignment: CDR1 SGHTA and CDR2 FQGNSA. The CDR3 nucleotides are TGTGCCAGCAGCACATTTGGGACAGGGCTCGCCGGGGAGCTGTTTTTT. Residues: CASSTFGTGLAGELFF. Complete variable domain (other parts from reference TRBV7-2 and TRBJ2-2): GAGVSQSPSNKVTEKGKDVELRCDPISGHTALYWYRQSLGQGLEFLIYFQGNSAPDKSGLPSDRFSAERTGGSVSTLTIQRTQQEDSAVYLCASSTFGTGLAGELFFGEGSRLTVL.

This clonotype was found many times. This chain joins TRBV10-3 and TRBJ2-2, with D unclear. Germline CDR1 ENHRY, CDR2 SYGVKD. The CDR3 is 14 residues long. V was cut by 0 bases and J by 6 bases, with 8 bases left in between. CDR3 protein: CAISESGKSGELFF. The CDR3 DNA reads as TGTGCCATCAGTGAGTCGGGGAAGTCCGGGGAGCTGTTTTTT.

The CDR3: CASSPPRQANFSYEQYF. Written as DNA, the CDR3 is TGTGCCAGCAGCCCTCCCCGACAGGCCAACTTTTCCTACGAGCAGTACTTC. V usage is TRBV9 and J usage is TRBJ2-7; the D gene is possibly TRBD1 (6 bases). The V gene lost 4 bases and the J gene lost 1 base, with 21 bases spanning the gap. The CDR3 sequence is 17 residues long. CDR1 SGDLS and CDR2 YYNGEE come from the germline V gene.

Here the CDR3 DNA reads TGTGCCAGCAGCGAGGGTTGGATGAACACTGAAGCTTTCTTT. Translation gives CASSEGWMNTEAFF. The gene calls are TRBV7-9 and TRBJ1-1; D uncertain. V was cut by 5 bases and J by 0 bases, with 10 bases left in between. The CDR3 length is 14 residues. The germline gives CDR1 SEHNR, CDR2 FQNEAQ (reference sequence).

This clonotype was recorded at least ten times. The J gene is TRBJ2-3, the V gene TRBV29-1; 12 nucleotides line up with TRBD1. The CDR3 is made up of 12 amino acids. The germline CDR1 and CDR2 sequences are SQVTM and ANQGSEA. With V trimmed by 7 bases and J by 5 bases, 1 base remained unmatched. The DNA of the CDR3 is TGCAGCGGGGACAGGGGGCAAGATACGCAGTATTTT. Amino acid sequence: CSGDRGQDTQYF.

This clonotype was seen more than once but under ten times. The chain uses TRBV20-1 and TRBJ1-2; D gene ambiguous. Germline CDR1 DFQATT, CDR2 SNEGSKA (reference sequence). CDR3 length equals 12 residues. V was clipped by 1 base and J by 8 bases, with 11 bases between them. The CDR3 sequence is CSARVGLEGYTF. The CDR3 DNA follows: TGCAGTGCTAGAGTAGGGCTTGAGGGCTACACCTTC.

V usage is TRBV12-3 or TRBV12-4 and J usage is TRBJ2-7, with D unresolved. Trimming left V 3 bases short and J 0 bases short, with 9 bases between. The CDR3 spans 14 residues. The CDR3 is CASSFLAASYEQYF. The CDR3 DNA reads TGTGCCAGCAGTTTCCTCGCGGCCTCCTACGAGCAGTACTTC.

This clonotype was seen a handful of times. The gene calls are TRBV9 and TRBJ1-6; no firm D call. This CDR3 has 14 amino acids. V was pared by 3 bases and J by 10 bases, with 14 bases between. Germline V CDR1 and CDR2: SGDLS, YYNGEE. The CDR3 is CASSGAVSRSPLHF. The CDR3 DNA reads TGTGCCAGCAGCGGGGCGGTTAGTAGGTCACCCCTCCACTTT.

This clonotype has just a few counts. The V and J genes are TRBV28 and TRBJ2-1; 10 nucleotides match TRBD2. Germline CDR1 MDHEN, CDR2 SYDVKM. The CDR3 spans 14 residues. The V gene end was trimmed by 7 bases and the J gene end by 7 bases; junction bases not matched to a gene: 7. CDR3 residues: CASITSGNVNEQFF. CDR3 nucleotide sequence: TGTGCCAGCATTACTAGCGGGAACGTGAATGAGCAGTTCTTC.

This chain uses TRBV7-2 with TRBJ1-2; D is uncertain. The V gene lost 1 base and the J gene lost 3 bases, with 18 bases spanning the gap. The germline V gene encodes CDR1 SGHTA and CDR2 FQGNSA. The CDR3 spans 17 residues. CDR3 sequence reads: CASSLGSAEVGYYGYTF. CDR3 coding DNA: TGTGCCAGCAGCTTAGGGTCGGCAGAGGTGGGATACTATGGCTACACCTTC.

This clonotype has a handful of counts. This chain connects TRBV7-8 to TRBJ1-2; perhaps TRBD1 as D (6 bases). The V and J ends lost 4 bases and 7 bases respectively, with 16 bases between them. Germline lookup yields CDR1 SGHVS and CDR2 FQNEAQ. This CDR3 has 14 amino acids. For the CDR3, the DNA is TGTGCCAGCAGCTCCCAGGGACAAGGGAGTGGCTACACCTTC. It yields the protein CASSSQGQGSGYTF.

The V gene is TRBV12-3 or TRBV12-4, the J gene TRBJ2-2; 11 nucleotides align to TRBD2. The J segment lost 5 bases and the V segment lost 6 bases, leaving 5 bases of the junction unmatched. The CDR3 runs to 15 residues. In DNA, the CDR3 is TGTGCCAGCAGCCGGACTAGCGGGCGTACCGGGGAGCTGTTTTTT. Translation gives CASSRTSGRTGELFF.

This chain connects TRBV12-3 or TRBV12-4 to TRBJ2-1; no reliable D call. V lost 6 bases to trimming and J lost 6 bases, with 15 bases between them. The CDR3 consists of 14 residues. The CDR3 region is CASSPTGLSNEQFF. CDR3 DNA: TGTGCCAGCAGCCCTACCGGGCTCAGCAATGAGCAGTTCTTC.

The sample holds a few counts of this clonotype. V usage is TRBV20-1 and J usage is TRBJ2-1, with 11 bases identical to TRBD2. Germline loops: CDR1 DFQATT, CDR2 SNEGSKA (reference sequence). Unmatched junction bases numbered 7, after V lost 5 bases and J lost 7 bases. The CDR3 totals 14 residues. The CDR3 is CSAWIAGGSNEQFF. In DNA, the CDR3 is TGCAGTGCTTGGATAGCGGGAGGGTCAAATGAGCAGTTCTTC.

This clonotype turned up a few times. CDR3 DNA sequence: TGCAGCTCCCTTGGGCCTACGCAGTATTTT. The encoded protein is CSSLGPTQYF. The chain links TRBV20-1 to TRBJ2-3; D unresolved. Per germline, CDR1 DFQATT and CDR2 SNEGSKA (reference sequence). This CDR3 is built from 10 residues.

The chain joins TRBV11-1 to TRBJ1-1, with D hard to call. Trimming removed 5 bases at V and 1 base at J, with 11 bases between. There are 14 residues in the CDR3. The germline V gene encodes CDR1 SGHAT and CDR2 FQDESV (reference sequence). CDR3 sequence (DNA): TGTGCCAGCAGCGACCCCCCAGAGAACACTGAAGCTTTCTTT. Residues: CASSDPPENTEAFF.

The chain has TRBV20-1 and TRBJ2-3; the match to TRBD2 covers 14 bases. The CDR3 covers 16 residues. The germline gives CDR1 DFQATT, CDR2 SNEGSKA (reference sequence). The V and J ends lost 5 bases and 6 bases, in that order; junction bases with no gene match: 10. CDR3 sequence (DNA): TGCAGTGCTCGCCCCGGGACTAGCGGGAGTGGGGATACGCAGTATTTT. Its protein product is CSARPGTSGSGDTQYF.

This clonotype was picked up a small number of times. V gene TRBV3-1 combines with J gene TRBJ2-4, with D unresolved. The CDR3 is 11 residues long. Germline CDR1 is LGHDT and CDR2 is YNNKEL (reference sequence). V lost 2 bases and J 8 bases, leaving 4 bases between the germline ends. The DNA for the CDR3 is TGTGCCAGCAGCCAAAGGCACATTCAGTACTTC. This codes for CASSQRHIQYF.

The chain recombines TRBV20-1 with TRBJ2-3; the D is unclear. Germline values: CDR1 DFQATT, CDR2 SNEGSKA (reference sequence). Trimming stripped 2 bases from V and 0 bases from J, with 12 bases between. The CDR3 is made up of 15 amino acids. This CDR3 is CSARIGRSSTDTQYF. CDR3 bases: TGCAGTGCTAGAATAGGACGGTCTAGCACAGATACGCAGTATTTT.

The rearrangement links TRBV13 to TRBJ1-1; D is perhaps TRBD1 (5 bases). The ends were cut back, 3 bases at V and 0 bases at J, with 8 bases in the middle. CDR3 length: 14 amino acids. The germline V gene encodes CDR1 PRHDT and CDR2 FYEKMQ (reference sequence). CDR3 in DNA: TGTGCCAGCAGCTTGCCAGGGATGAACACTGAAGCTTTCTTT. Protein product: CASSLPGMNTEAFF.

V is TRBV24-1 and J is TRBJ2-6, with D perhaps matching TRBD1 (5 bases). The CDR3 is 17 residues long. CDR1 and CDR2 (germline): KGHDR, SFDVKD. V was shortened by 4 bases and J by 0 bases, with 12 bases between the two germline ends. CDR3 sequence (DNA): TGTGCCACCAGTGACCCCGGACAATTCTCTGGGGCCAACGTCCTGACTTTC. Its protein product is CATSDPGQFSGANVLTF.

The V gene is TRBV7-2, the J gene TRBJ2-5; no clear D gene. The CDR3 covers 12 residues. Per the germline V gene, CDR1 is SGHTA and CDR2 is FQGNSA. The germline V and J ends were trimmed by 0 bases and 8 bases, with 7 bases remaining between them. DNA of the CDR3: TGTGCCAGCAGCTTAGCCCCGCCCACCCAGTACTTC. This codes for CASSLAPPTQYF.